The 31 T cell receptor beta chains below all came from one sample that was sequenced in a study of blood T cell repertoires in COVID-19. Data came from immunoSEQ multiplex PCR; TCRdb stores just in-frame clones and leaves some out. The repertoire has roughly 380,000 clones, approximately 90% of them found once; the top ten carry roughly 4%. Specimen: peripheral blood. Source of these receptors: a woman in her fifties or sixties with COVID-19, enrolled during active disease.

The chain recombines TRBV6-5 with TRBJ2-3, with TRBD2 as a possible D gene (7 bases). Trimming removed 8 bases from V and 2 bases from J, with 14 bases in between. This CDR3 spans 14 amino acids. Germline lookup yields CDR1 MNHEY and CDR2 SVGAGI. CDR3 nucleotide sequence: TGTGCCAGCGAGGCGGGGGCCCCCACAGATACGCAGTATTTT. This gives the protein CASEAGAPTDTQYF.

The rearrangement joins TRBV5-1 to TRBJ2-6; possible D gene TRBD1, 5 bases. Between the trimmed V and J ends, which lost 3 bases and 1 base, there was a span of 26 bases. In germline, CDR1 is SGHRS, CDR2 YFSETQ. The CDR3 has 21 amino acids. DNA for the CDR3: TGCGCCAGCAGCTCGGACGTGCGGCGGCAGGGCCCTTTATCTGGGGCCAACGTCCTGACTTTC. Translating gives CASSSDVRRQGPLSGANVLTF.

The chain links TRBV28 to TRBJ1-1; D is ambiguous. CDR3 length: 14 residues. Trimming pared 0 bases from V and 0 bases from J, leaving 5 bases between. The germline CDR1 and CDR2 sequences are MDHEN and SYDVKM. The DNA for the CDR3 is TGTGCCAGCAGTTTATGGCACATGAACACTGAAGCTTTCTTT. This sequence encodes CASSLWHMNTEAFF.

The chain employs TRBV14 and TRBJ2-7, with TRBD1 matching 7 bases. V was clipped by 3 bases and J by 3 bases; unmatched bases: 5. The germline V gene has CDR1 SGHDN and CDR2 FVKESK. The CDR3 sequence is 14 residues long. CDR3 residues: CASSHTTGFYEQYF. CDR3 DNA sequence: TGTGCCAGCAGCCATACGACAGGGTTCTACGAGCAGTACTTC.

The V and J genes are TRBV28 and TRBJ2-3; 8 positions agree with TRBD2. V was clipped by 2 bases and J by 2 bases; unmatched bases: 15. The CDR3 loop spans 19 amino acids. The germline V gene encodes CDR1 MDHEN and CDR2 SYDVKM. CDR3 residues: CASSLLSVKAGGDTDTQYF. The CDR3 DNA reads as TGTGCCAGCAGTTTACTATCAGTGAAGGCGGGGGGCGACACAGATACGCAGTATTTT.

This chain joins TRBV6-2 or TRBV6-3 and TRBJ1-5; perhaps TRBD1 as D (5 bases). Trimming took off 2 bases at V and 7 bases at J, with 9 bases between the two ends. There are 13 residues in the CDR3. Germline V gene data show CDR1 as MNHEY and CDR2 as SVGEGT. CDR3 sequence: CASSYGGGQPQHF. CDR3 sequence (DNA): TGTGCCAGCAGTTACGGGGGGGGGCAGCCCCAGCATTTT.

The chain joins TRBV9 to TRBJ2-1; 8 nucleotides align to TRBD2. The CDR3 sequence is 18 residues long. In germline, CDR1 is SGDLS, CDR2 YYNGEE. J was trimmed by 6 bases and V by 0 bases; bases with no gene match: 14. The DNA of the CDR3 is TGTGCCAGCAGCGTAGATCATCTTCCGGGGGGGCCCCTCAATGAGCAGTTCTTC. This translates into CASSVDHLPGGPLNEQFF.

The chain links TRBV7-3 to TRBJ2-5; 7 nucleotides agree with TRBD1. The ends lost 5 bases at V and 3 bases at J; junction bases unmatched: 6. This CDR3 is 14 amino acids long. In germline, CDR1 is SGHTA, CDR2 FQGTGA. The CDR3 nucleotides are TGTGCCAGCAGCACAACCGGGACAGAAGAGACCCAGTACTTC. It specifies CASSTTGTEETQYF.

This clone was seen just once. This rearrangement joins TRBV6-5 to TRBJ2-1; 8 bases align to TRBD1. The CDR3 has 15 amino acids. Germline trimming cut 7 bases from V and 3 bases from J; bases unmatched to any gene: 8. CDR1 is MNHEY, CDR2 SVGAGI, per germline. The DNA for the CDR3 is TGTGCCAGCATCTTGACAGGGGTAAGCTACAATGAGCAGTTCTTC. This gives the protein CASILTGVSYNEQFF.

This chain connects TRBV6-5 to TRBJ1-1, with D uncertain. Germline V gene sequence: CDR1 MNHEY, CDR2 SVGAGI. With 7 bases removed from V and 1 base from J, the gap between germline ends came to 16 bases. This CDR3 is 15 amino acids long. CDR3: CASTENRGSNTEAFF. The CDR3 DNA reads TGTGCCAGCACCGAAAATCGAGGCTCGAACACTGAAGCTTTCTTT.

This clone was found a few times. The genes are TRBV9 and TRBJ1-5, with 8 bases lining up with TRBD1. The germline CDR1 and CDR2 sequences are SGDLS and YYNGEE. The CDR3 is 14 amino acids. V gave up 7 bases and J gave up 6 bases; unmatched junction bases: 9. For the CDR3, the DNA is TGTGCCAGCTGCCTGGACAGGGTCGGTCAGCCCCAGCATTTT. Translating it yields CASCLDRVGQPQHF.

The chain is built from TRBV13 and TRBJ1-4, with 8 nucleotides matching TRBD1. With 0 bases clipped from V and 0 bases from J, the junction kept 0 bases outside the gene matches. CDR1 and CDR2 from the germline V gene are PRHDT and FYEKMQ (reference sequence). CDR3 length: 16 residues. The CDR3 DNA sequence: TGTGCCAGCAGCTTAGGGACAGGGGCAACTAATGAAAAACTGTTTTTT. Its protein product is CASSLGTGATNEKLFF.

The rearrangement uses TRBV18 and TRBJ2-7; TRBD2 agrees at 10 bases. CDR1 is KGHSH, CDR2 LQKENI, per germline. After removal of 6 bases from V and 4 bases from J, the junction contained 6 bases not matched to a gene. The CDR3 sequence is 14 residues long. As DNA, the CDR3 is TGTGCCAGCTCGCTAGCGGGGGAGATTTACGAGCAGTACTTC. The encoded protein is CASSLAGEIYEQYF.

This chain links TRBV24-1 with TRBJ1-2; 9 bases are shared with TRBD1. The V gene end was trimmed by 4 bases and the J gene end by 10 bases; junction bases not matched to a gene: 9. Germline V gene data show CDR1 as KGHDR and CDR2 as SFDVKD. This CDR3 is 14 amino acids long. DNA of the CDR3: TGTGCCACCAGTGACCCTGACAGGGGGAACGTCTACACCTTC. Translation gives CATSDPDRGNVYTF.

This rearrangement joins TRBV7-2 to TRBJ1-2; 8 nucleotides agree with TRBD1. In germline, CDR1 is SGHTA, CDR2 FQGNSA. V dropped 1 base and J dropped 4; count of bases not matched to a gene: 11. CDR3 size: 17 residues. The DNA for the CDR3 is TGTGCCAGCAGCTTAGAGTCAGGCCAGGGGGCCGGCTATGGCTACACCTTC. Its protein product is CASSLESGQGAGYGYTF.

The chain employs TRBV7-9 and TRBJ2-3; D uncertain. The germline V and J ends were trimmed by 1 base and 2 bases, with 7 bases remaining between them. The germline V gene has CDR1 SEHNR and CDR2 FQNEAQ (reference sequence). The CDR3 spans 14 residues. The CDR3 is CASSLGPFTDTQYF. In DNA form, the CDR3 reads TGTGCCAGCAGCTTAGGGCCCTTCACAGATACGCAGTATTTT.

CDR3 amino acids: CASSRGLHSSTDTQYF. The CDR3, as DNA: TGTGCCAGCAGCAGGGGACTACACTCTAGCACAGATACGCAGTATTTT. This chain uses TRBV3-1 (or the pseudogene TRBV3-2) with TRBJ2-3; TRBD2 aligns across 7 bases. Losses at the gene ends were 5 bases for V and 0 bases for J; bases not matched to a gene: 8. The CDR3 consists of 16 residues. The V gene's germline CDR1 is LGHDT and CDR2 YNNKEL (reference sequence).

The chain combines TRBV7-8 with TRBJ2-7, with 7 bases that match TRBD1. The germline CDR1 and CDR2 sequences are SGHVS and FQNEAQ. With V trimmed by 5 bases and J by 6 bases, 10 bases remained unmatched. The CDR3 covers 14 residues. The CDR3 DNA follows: TGTGCCAGCAGCCTACAGGGGTCCGTGTCCGAGCAGTACTTC. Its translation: CASSLQGSVSEQYF.

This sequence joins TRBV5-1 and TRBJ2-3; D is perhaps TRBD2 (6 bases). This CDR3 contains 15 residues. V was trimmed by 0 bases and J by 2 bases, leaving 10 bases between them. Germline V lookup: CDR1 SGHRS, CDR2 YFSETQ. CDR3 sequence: CASSLGEAATDTQYF. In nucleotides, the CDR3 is TGCGCCAGCAGCTTGGGGGAGGCCGCCACAGATACGCAGTATTTT.

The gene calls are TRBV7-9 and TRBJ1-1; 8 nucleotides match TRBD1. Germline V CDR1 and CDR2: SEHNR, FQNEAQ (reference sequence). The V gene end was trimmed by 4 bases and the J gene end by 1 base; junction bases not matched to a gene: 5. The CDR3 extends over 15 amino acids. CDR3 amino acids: CASSSPGTGNTEAFF. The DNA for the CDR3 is TGTGCCAGCAGCTCTCCCGGGACAGGGAACACTGAAGCTTTCTTT.

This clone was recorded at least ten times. CDR3 DNA sequence: TGCGCCAGCAGCCAAGAAGGAGTTGCCAATCAGCCCCAGCATTTT. Translated: CASSQEGVANQPQHF. The rearrangement uses TRBV4-1 and TRBJ1-5; D gene uncertain. The ends were cut back, 0 bases at V and 3 bases at J, with 9 bases in the middle. The CDR3 totals 15 residues. The germline V gene has CDR1 MGHRA and CDR2 YSYEKL.

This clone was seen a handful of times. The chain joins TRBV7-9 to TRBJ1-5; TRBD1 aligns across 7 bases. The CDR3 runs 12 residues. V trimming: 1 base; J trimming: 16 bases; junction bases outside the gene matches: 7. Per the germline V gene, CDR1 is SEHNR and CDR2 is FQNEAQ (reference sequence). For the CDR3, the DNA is TGTGCCAGCAGCTTAGAAGGGGGCGTCCAACATTTT. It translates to CASSLEGGVQHF.

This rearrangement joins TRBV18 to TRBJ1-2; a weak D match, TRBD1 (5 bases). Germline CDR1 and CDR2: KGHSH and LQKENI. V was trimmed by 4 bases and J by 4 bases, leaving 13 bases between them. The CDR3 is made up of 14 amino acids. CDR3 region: CASSQTGVSYGYTF. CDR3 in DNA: TGTGCCAGCTCACAAACGGGGGTTTCCTATGGCTACACCTTC. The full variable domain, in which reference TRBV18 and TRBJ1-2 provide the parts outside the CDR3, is NAGVMQNPRHLVRRRGQEARLRCSPMKGHSHVYWYRQLPEEGLKFMVYLQKENIIDESGMPKERFSAEFPKEGPSILRIQQVVRGDSAAYFCASSQTGVSYGYTFGSGTRLTVV.

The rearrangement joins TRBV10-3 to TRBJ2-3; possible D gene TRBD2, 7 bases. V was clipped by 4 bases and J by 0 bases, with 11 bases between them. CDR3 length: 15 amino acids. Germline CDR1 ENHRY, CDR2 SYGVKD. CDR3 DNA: TGTGCCATCAGTGGATGGGGGGGCAGCACAGATACGCAGTATTTT. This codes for CAISGWGGSTDTQYF.

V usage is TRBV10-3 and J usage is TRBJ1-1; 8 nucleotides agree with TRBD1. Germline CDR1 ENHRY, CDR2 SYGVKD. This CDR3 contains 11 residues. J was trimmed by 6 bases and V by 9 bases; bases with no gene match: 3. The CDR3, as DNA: TGTGCCATGAGGACAGGGTCTGAAGCTTTCTTT. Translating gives CAMRTGSEAFF.

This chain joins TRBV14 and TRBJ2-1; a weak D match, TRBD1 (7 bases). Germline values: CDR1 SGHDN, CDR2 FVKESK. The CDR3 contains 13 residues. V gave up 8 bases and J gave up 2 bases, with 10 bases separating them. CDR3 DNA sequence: TGTGCCAGCGGGGGGACAGCCTACAATGAGCAGTTCTTC. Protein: CASGGTAYNEQFF.

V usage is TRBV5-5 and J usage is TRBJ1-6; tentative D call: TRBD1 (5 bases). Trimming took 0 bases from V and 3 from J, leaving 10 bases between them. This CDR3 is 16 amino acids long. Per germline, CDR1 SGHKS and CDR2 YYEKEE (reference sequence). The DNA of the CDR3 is TGTGCCAGCAGCTTGGATGGGCAGGGCTATAATTCACCCCTCCACTTT. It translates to CASSLDGQGYNSPLHF.

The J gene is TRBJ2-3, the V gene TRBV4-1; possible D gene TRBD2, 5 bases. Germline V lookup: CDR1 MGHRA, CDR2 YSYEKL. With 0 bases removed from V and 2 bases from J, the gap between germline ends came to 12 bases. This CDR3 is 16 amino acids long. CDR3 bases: TGCGCCAGCAGCCAAGATGGTCGCGGGTACACAGATACGCAGTATTTT. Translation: CASSQDGRGYTDTQYF.

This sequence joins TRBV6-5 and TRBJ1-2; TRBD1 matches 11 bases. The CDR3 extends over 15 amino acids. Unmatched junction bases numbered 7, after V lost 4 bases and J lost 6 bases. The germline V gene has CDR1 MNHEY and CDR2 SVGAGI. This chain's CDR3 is CASSLQRTGGNGYTF. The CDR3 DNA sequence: TGTGCCAGCAGTTTACAACGGACAGGGGGCAATGGCTACACCTTC.

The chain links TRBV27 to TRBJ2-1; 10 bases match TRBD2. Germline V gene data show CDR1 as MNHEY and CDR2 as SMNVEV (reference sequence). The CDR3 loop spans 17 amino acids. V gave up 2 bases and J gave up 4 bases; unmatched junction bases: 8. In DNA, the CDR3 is TGTGCCAGCAGTTTAAGTCTAGCGGGGGCCAATTACAATGAGCAGTTCTTC. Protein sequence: CASSLSLAGANYNEQFF.

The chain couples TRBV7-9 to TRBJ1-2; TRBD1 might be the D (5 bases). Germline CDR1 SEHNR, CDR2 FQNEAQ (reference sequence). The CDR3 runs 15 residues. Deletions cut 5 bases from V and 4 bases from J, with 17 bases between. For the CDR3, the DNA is TGTGCCAGCAGCCCGGGGACTTGGGAAGGCTATGGCTACACCTTC. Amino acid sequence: CASSPGTWEGYGYTF.